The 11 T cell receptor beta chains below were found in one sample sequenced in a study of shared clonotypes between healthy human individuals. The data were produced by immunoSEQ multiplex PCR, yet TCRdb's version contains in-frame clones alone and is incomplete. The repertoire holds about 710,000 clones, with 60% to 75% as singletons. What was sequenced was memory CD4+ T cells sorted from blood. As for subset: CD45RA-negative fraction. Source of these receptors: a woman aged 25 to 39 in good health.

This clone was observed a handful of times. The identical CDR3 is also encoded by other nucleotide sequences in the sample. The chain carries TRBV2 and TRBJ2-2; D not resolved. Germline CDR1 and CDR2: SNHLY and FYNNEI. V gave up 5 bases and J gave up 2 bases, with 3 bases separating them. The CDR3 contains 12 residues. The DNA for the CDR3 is TGTGCCAGCAGTTCAAACACCGGGGAGCTGTTTTTT. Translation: CASSSNTGELFF.

Here the CDR3 DNA reads TGTGCCAGTACCTTGCCGGGAGGGTTGGCTGAAGCTTTCTTT. Its protein product is CASTLPGGLAEAFF. The chain is built from TRBV19 and TRBJ1-1; D gene unclear. Germline CDR1 reads LNHDA; CDR2 reads SQIVND (reference sequence). V lost 7 bases, J lost 6 bases, and 18 bases lay in between. The CDR3 is 14 amino acids.

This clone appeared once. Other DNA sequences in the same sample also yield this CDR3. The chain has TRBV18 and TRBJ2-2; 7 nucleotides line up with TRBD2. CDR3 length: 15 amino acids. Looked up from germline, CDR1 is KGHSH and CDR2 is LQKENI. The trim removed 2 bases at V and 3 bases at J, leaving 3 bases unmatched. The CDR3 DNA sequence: TGTGCCAGCTCACCATTAGCGGGCGACACCGGGGAGCTGTTTTTT. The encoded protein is CASSPLAGDTGELFF.

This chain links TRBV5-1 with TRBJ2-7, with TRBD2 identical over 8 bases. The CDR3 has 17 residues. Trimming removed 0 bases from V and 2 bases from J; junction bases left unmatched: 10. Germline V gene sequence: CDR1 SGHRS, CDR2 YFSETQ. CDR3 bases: TGCGCCAGCAGCTTGGAGGCTAGCGGGCTAGGGACCTACGAGCAGTACTTC. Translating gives CASSLEASGLGTYEQYF.

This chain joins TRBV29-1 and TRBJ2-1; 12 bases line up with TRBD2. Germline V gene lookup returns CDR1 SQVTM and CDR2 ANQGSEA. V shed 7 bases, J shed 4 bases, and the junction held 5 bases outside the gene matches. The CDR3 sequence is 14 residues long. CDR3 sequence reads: CSAETSGSYNEQFF. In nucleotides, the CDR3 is TGCAGCGCCGAGACTAGCGGGAGTTACAATGAGCAGTTCTTC.

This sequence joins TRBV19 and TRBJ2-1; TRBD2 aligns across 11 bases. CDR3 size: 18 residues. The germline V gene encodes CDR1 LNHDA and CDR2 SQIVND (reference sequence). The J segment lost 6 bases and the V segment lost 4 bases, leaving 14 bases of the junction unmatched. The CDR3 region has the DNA TGTGCCAGTAGTAAGAGAGGGACTAGCGGTCCTCCCGTCAATGAGCAGTTCTTC. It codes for CASSKRGTSGPPVNEQFF.

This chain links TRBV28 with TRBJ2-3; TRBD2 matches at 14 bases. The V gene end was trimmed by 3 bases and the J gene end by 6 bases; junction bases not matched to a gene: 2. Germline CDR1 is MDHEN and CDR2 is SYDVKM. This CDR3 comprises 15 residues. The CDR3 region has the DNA TGTGCCAGCAGTTTGGGGACTAGCGGGAGCGATACGCAGTATTTT. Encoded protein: CASSLGTSGSDTQYF. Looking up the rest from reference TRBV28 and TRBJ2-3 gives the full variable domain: DVKVTQSSRYLVKRTGEKVFLECVQDMDHENMFWYRQDPGLGLRLIYFSYDVKMKEKGDIPEGYSVSREKKERFSLILESASTNQTSMYLCASSLGTSGSDTQYFGPGTRLTVL.

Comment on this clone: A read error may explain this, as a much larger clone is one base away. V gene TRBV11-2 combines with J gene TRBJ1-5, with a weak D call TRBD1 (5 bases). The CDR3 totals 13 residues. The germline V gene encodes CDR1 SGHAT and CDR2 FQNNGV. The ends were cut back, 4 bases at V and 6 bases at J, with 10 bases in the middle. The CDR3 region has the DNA TGTGCCAGCAGCTCCCAGAGGGGTCAGCCCCAGCATTTT. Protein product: CASSSQRGQPQHF.

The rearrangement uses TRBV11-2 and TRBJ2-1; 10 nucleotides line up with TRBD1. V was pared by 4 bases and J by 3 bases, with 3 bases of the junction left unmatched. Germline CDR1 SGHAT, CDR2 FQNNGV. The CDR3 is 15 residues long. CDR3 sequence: CASSSGTGVYNEQFF. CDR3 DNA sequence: TGTGCCAGCAGCTCCGGGACAGGGGTCTACAATGAGCAGTTCTTC.

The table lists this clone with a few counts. Written as DNA, the CDR3 is TGTGCCAGCAGTGACCGTGGACAGGCCAACACTGAAGCTTTCTTT. This sequence encodes CASSDRGQANTEAFF. This rearrangement joins TRBV6-1 to TRBJ1-1; 7 bases are a match to TRBD1. This CDR3 spans 15 amino acids. Germline V gene data show CDR1 as MNHNS and CDR2 as SASEGT. The J segment lost 2 bases and the V segment lost 3 bases, leaving 6 bases of the junction unmatched.

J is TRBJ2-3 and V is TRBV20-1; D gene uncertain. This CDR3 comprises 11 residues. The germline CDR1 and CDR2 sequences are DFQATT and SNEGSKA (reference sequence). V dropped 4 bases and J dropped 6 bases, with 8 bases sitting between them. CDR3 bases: TGCAGTGCTAAATTCAGGGATACGCAGTATTTT. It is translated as CSAKFRDTQYF.